This T cell receptor (beta chain) stems from a study of shared clonotypes between healthy human individuals. This CDR3 spans 14 amino acids. CDR1 is SGHRS and CDR2 is YFSETQ in the germline V gene. Trimming cost V 0 bases and J 6 bases, with 11 bases left between them. Assay used: immunoSEQ multiplex PCR; TCRdb lists only in-frame clones, some missing. Here the sample spans about 2 million clones, 90% to 95% being singletons. The count of this clone is one. The antigen remains unidentified. Study observations and caveats: Several donors held around 5% of naive CD4 clonotypes in common.

The sequence was obtained from a young man in good health. Source material: naive CD4+ T cells sorted from blood. The subset here: CD45RA+ positively selected. The chain joins TRBV5-1 to TRBJ2-3, with D uncertain. The CDR3 loop reads CASSLEGRIDTQYF. The DNA for the CDR3 is TGCGCCAGCAGCTTGGAAGGGCGTATCGATACGCAGTATTTT.